One TCR beta chain is described in this entry. V lost 5 bases, J lost 4 bases, and 4 bases stayed unmatched. Germline V gene data show CDR1 as SQVTM and CDR2 as ANQGSEA. This CDR3 has 12 residues. Treatment noted: oral pan-JAK inhibitor, 5-10 mg twice daily. The sample belongs to a study of CD8+ T cells in alopecia areata. Looking at the study overall: The study gave tofacitinib for 6 to 18 months, then 6 months off drug.

As the sequencing template, cDNA was produced by extracting RNA and reverse transcribing it. The repertoire was sequenced with immunoSEQ multiplex PCR; TCRdb's copy has only in-frame clones and lacks some. The profile shows 90,000 to 120,000 clones, 80% to 85% of them singletons. The chain uses TRBV29-1 and TRBJ1-2; 7 nucleotides align to TRBD1. The source material was CD8+ T cells sorted from blood, sampled at week 24, from a patient treated with tofacitinib. This receptor was identified in a human donor with alopecia areata. DNA for the CDR3: TGCAGCGTTCTTCAGGGGGGCTATGGCTACACCTTC. It codes for CSVLQGGYGYTF.